This passage covers 25 T cell receptor beta chains from one sample sequenced in a study of T cells in Graves' hyperthyroidism and ophthalmopathy. It was RNA transcripts that yielded the amplified TCR beta CDR3 regions. HTBI primers drove first-round RT-PCR of the TCR CDR3. TCRdb re-derived calls from the multiplex PCR reads in MiXCR, one entry per CDR3 protein. This table holds 300,000 to 450,000 distinct CDR3 sequences, over 11% found once. The specimen was blood. These receptors were collected from a woman aged 55-69 years with Graves' hyperthyroidism.

This clonotype was seen only a few times. The chain employs TRBV20-1 and TRBJ1-2; no clear D. Germline loops: CDR1 DFQATT, CDR2 SNEGSKA (reference sequence). V shed 0 bases and J shed 7 bases, with 12 bases lying between them. The CDR3 extends over 13 amino acids. The CDR3 DNA reads TGCAGTGCTAGAGATCGAGTAAGAGTTGGCTACACCTTC. Its protein product is CSARDRVRVGYTF.

This clonotype was counted many times. This chain joins TRBV19 and TRBJ1-5; D unresolved. There are 17 residues in the CDR3. Germline V lookup: CDR1 LNHDA, CDR2 SQIVND (reference sequence). Trimming took 5 bases from V and 3 from J, leaving 20 bases between them. The CDR3 here is CASSAGRVWQLNQPQHF. The CDR3 DNA reads TGTGCCAGTAGTGCTGGAAGGGTTTGGCAGCTCAATCAGCCCCAGCATTTT.

Ten or more counts support this clonotype. The chain has TRBV5-1 and TRBJ2-7, with 8 bases matching TRBD2. The CDR3 sequence is 14 residues long. With 2 bases clipped from V and 7 bases from J, the junction kept 8 bases outside the gene matches. CDR1 and CDR2 (germline): SGHRS, YFSETQ. The CDR3 loop is CASSLGAGASEQYF. The CDR3 DNA reads as TGCGCCAGCAGCTTAGGAGCGGGAGCTAGTGAGCAGTACTTC. The full variable domain, its missing parts supplied by reference TRBV5-1 and TRBJ2-7, is KAGVTQTPRYLIKTRGQQVTLSCSPISGHRSVSWYQQTPGQGLQFLFEYFSETQRNKGNFPGRFSGRQFSNSRSEMNVSTLELGDSALYLCASSLGAGASEQYFGPGTRLTVT.

This chain links TRBV11-2 with TRBJ2-4; D is possibly TRBD1 or TRBD2 (7 bases each). Germline V gene lookup returns CDR1 SGHAT and CDR2 FQNNGV. Trimming cost V 5 bases and J 7 bases, with 15 bases left between them. CDR3 size: 14 residues. The CDR3 reads CASSPRQGGNIQYF. DNA of the CDR3: TGTGCCAGCAGCCCCAGACAGGGAGGGAACATTCAGTACTTC.

This clonotype came up many times. The chain joins TRBV28 to TRBJ2-5; TRBD1 agrees at 7 bases. V dropped 6 bases and J dropped 5; count of bases not matched to a gene: 12. CDR1 is MDHEN, CDR2 SYDVKM, per germline. This CDR3 is 15 amino acids long. CDR3: CASRKMGQFTETQYF. The CDR3 nucleotides are TGTGCCAGCAGGAAAATGGGACAGTTCACGGAGACCCAGTACTTC.

This chain links TRBV18 with TRBJ2-5; TRBD1 is a possible D gene (5 bases). Germline V gene sequence: CDR1 KGHSH, CDR2 LQKENI. V was trimmed by 0 bases and J by 3 bases, leaving 11 bases between them. The CDR3 is made up of 15 amino acids. CDR3 nucleotide sequence: TGTGCCAGCTCACCACCCGGCCAGGGAAAAGAGACCCAGTACTTC. As protein: CASSPPGQGKETQYF.

This clonotype was recorded a few times. V usage is TRBV14 and J usage is TRBJ2-7; D ambiguous. Looked up from germline, CDR1 is SGHDN and CDR2 is FVKESK. V was clipped by 4 bases and J by 5 bases, with 15 bases between them. CDR3 length equals 14 residues. The CDR3 DNA follows: TGTGCCAGCAGCCTATTTGACCTCAGCGACGAGCAGTACTTC. Translating it yields CASSLFDLSDEQYF.

This clonotype was seen repeatedly, ten times or more. The V gene is TRBV7-8, the J gene TRBJ2-7; D is uncertain. The V and J ends lost 3 bases and 5 bases respectively, with 17 bases between them. This CDR3 comprises 15 residues. The germline gives CDR1 SGHVS, CDR2 FQNEAQ. The CDR3 loop reads CASSFRGSSTDEQYF. The CDR3 DNA is TGTGCCAGCAGCTTTAGAGGCAGTTCAACCGACGAGCAGTACTTC.

Turning to this clonotype: A much larger clone lies a single base off, so this may be a read error. The chain carries TRBV5-1 and TRBJ2-2; the D is unclear. The CDR3 extends over 15 amino acids. The germline V gene has CDR1 SGHRS and CDR2 YFSETQ. The CDR3 protein is CAGSLVQTNTGELFF. The CDR3 DNA is TGCGCCGGCAGCTTGGTTCAGACAAACACCGGGGAGCTGTTTTTT.

This clonotype was observed at least ten times. The CDR3 protein is CSARRNTEAFF. The CDR3 DNA sequence: TGCAGTGCTAGGCGAAACACTGAAGCTTTCTTT. The V call is TRBV20-1, the J call TRBJ1-1; D uncertain. Deletions cut 3 bases from V and 2 bases from J, with 4 bases between. CDR3 length equals 11 residues. CDR1 DFQATT and CDR2 SNEGSKA come from the germline V gene (reference sequence).

The chain combines TRBV20-1 with TRBJ1-1; D is possibly TRBD1 (6 bases). Trimming shortened V by 4 bases and J by 4 bases, and 13 bases separated the two germline ends. CDR3 length: 13 residues. The V gene's germline CDR1 is DFQATT and CDR2 SNEGSKA (reference sequence). The CDR3 bases are TGCAGTGCTAACAGGGCGGTGGTCACTGAAGCTTTCTTT. It codes for CSANRAVVTEAFF.

Only a few counts were recorded for this clonotype. The genes are TRBV11-3 and TRBJ2-3; 12 nucleotides align to TRBD2. This CDR3 comprises 18 residues. Germline-derived CDR1 and CDR2 are SGHNT and YENEEA. Germline trimming cut 2 bases from V and 7 bases from J; bases unmatched to any gene: 13. In DNA form, the CDR3 reads TGTGCCAGCAGCTTAAACCCACTAGCGGGAGGACCTACATATACGCAGTATTTT. Residues: CASSLNPLAGGPTYTQYF.

In this sample, this clonotype turned up many times. The V gene is TRBV30, the J gene TRBJ2-2; D is perhaps TRBD1 or TRBD2 (5 bases each). Germline CDR1 and CDR2: GTSNPN and SVGIG (reference sequence). The CDR3 consists of 15 residues. The V end was cut by 1 base, the J end by 0 bases, with 9 bases between. The CDR3 reads CAWSAGTTNTGELFF. CDR3 nucleotides: TGTGCCTGGAGTGCAGGGACCACGAACACCGGGGAGCTGTTTTTT.

This clonotype was seen repeatedly, ten times or more. The V call is TRBV7-2, the J call TRBJ2-5, with D perhaps TRBD1 or TRBD2 (7 bases each). V was shortened by 4 bases and J by 5 bases, with 17 bases between the two germline ends. CDR1 is SGHTA, CDR2 FQGNSA, per germline. The CDR3 has 15 residues. The CDR3 DNA is TGTGCCAGCAGCTACAGACAGGGAGGGGGCGAGACCCAGTACTTC. Translated, it gives CASSYRQGGGETQYF.

This clonotype showed up many times. The chain joins TRBV7-9 to TRBJ1-6; D is possibly TRBD1 (5 bases). The CDR3 loop spans 14 amino acids. V was shortened by 3 bases and J by 10 bases, with 13 bases between the two germline ends. Per germline, CDR1 SEHNR and CDR2 FQNEAQ (reference sequence). The CDR3 DNA sequence: TGTGCCAGCAGCTTCGGGGGAAACGGATCACCCCTCCACTTT. As protein: CASSFGGNGSPLHF.

This clonotype was found many times. The rearrangement uses TRBV28 and TRBJ2-5; TRBD1 might be the D (6 bases). Germline V lookup: CDR1 MDHEN, CDR2 SYDVKM. CDR3 length: 14 residues. The germline V and J ends were trimmed by 5 bases and 5 bases, with 15 bases remaining between them. The CDR3 spells CASSPSQGSETQYF. CDR3 sequence (DNA): TGTGCCAGCAGTCCCTCACAGGGATCGGAGACCCAGTACTTC. The variable domain in full, with the rest retrieved from reference TRBV28 and TRBJ2-5, is DVKVTQSSRYLVKRTGEKVFLECVQDMDHENMFWYRQDPGLGLRLIYFSYDVKMKEKGDIPEGYSVSREKKERFSLILESASTNQTSMYLCASSPSQGSETQYFGPGTRLLVL.

This clonotype has only a few counts. This chain uses TRBV29-1 with TRBJ2-1; 9 bases fit TRBD2. Germline V CDR1 and CDR2: SQVTM, ANQGSEA. The CDR3 is made up of 13 amino acids. The J segment lost 7 bases and the V segment lost 3 bases, leaving 4 bases of the junction unmatched. The CDR3 nucleotides are TGCAGCGTTGACGCGGGAGGGTCGAATGAGCAGTTCTTC. It translates to CSVDAGGSNEQFF.

This clonotype showed up many times. The rearrangement joins TRBV28 to TRBJ1-1; no clear D. Trimming took 1 base from V and 3 from J, leaving 9 bases between them. The germline CDR1 and CDR2 sequences are MDHEN and SYDVKM. This CDR3 contains 14 residues. The CDR3 DNA reads TGTGCCAGCAGTTTATATGGACGCGACACTGAAGCTTTCTTT. Translated, it gives CASSLYGRDTEAFF.

This clonotype was observed a handful of times. The chain couples TRBV11-2 to TRBJ2-1, with D unresolved. This CDR3 is 14 amino acids long. The V and J ends lost 7 bases and 9 bases respectively, with 19 bases between them. Germline CDR1 and CDR2: SGHAT and FQNNGV. CDR3 loop: CASKTDPSAGEQFF. CDR3 sequence (DNA): TGTGCCAGCAAAACGGATCCCAGCGCCGGTGAGCAGTTCTTC.

Concerning this clonotype itself: A junction end diverges from the germline sequence, so it may reflect a read error. The J gene is TRBJ2-6, the V gene TRBV9, with D perhaps matching TRBD1 or TRBD2 (6 bases each). This CDR3 has 17 amino acids. CDR1 and CDR2 from the germline V gene are SGDLS and YYNGEE. In DNA, the CDR3 is TGTGCCAGCAGCGAGGGGGGATGGGTCTCTGGGGCCAACGTCCGGACTTTC. Its translation: CASSEGGWVSGANVRTF.

This clonotype was counted many times. The V and J genes are TRBV12-5 and TRBJ2-3; either TRBD1 or TRBD2 may supply D (6 bases each). The germline gives CDR1 LGHNT, CDR2 FRNRAP. The germline V and J ends were trimmed by 2 bases and 2 bases, with 17 bases remaining between them. This CDR3 comprises 17 residues. The CDR3 DNA is TGTGCTAGTGGTTTGATTCACGGGGGCCCCCTCACAGATACGCAGTATTTT. Translated: CASGLIHGGPLTDTQYF.

In this sample, this clonotype turned up many times. The chain uses TRBV12-3 or TRBV12-4 and TRBJ2-5; D is possibly TRBD2 (5 bases). This CDR3 region has 13 residues. The V end lost 0 bases, the J end lost 5 bases, and 7 bases lay between the germline ends. The CDR3 protein is CASSLAGMETQYF. CDR3 bases: TGTGCCAGCAGTTTAGCCGGGATGGAGACCCAGTACTTC.

The V gene is TRBV12-3 or TRBV12-4, the J gene TRBJ2-1, with D uncertain. CDR3 length: 15 residues. V lost 2 bases to trimming and J lost 0 bases, with 8 bases between them. This CDR3 is CASSLNRYSYNEQFF. The CDR3 DNA is TGTGCCAGCAGTTTAAACAGATACTCCTACAATGAGCAGTTCTTC.

The chain employs TRBV28 and TRBJ2-7, with D possibly matching TRBD2 (6 bases). The DNA end lines up better with TRBJ2-1; the J call may be wrong. The germline V gene encodes CDR1 MDHEN and CDR2 SYDVKM. This CDR3 has 15 residues. The CDR3 reads CASTPGGTGSYEQFF. DNA for the CDR3: TGTGCCAGCACCCCAGGCGGGACGGGCTCCTACGAGCAGTTCTTC.

This clonotype appeared many times. V is TRBV20-1 and J is TRBJ2-3; 8 bases are shared with TRBD2. This CDR3 has 15 amino acids. In germline, CDR1 is DFQATT, CDR2 SNEGSKA (reference sequence). V shed 5 bases and J 2 bases; nucleotides not matched to a gene: 9. The CDR3 loop reads CSAPGLAGYTDTQYF. In nucleotides, the CDR3 is TGCAGTGCTCCCGGGCTAGCGGGTTACACAGATACGCAGTATTTT.